The present TCR beta chain was sequenced within a study of blood T cell repertoires in COVID-19. About the study: PBMCs, B-cell-depleted T cells, or T cells provided the cDNA or gDNA that made up the material.

This table comes from immunoSEQ multiplex PCR, and its TCRdb copy is limited to in-frame clones, with some not included. The sample shows 250,000 to 300,000 clones, approximately 89% of them seen only once. Enrollees, about 18 to 89 years old, lived in some 24 US areas. Participant-given clinical history determined each cohort assignment. What the recovered Cohort 3 donors had was two negative PCRs, clearance, or symptom resolution. CDR3 size: 15 residues. The germline V gene has CDR1 SNHLY and CDR2 FYNNEI. J lost 0 bases, V lost 6 bases, and 5 bases had no gene match. The chain is built from TRBV2 and TRBJ1-1; 9 bases are a match to TRBD1. The material sequenced was PBMCs or T cells enriched from blood (not recorded which). The receptor's source is a woman aged 60 to 75 who had recovered from COVID-19. CDR3 DNA sequence: TGTGCCAGCAGACGGGACAGGGACATGAACACTGAAGCTTTCTTT. Amino acids: CASRRDRDMNTEAFF.